This T cell receptor (beta chain) was sequenced for a study of response to subunit inactivated influenza vaccine. TCRdb used MiXCR to reprocess the RT-PCR reads, holding one entry per CDR3 protein. The sample lists approximately 500,000 distinct CDR3 sequences, over 10% seen once, with less than 15% in the top ten. As concerns this clonotype: Its target is unknown.

The ends lost 3 bases at V and 4 bases at J; junction bases unmatched: 3. This CDR3 is built from 16 residues. Germline lookup yields CDR1 SGHAT and CDR2 FQNNGV. Findings and caveats of the study: Authors suggested seasonal influenza vaccinations each recruit few new T cells.

The receptor was derived from a man aged 45-60 years who received an inactivated influenza vaccine. Sequences were derived from PBMCs from blood, sampled 35 to 45 days after vaccination. V is TRBV11-2 and J is TRBJ2-3, with 14 bases lining up with TRBD2. This CDR3 reads CASSFGLAGGADTQYF. CDR3 nucleotide sequence: TGTGCCAGCAGCTTCGGACTAGCGGGGGGAGCAGATACGCAGTATTTT. Filled out from reference TRBV11-2 and TRBJ2-3, the complete variable domain reads EAGVAQSPRYKIIEKRQSVAFWCNPISGHATLYWYQQILGQGPKLLIQFQNNGVVDDSQLPKDRFSAERLKGVDSTLKIQPAKLEDSAVYLCASSFGLAGGADTQYFGPGTRLTVL.